The present entry profiles one T cell receptor (beta chain) with its context. What it binds is not known. This sample is part of a study of somatic mutations in cytotoxic T cells in rheumatoid arthritis. Findings and limits, study-wide: For CD8+ T-cell clonality, rheumatoid arthritis patients and age-matched healthy controls did not differ significantly. Per patient, the largest CD8+ clone was found to exceed 20% of CD8+ cells in 8 of 65 cases.

CDR1 is LGHNA and CDR2 is YSLEER in the germline V gene. The CDR3 is made up of 15 amino acids. Trimming removed 2 bases at V and 6 bases at J, with 17 bases between. Here immunoSEQ multiplex PCR was the method, and the copy in TCRdb shows in-frame clones only, minus some. This sample has approximately 11,000 clones; 74% occur once, and the top ten carry about 10%. Specimen: CD8+ T cells sorted from blood. The chain carries TRBV4-3 and TRBJ2-7, with D perhaps matching TRBD1 (5 bases). This TCR came from a man aged 65 to 79 in good health. CDR3 region: CASSQQRQPISEQYF. CDR3 bases: TGCGCCAGCAGCCAACAACGACAGCCAATATCCGAGCAGTACTTC.